The present T cell receptor (beta chain) was sequenced within a study of cytomegalovirus exposure and HLA in healthy donors. Study in general: A subsequent analysis reported that the 100 to 150 validation repertoires were produced on the same platform that had also been used for the roughly 700 first-cohort repertoires. Findings and caveats of the study: In vitro checks showed that three CMV-associated chains really do target CMV antigens.

The CDR3 spans 14 residues. Germline CDR1 MDHEN, CDR2 SYDVKM. Trimming removed 2 bases from V and 5 bases from J; junction bases left unmatched: 5. Donors were drawn from the roughly 120-subject validation cohort, separate from the approximately 670-subject first cohort. TCRdb's table, derived via immunoSEQ multiplex PCR, lists solely in-frame clones and lacks some. The sample lists tens of thousands of clones; approximately 94% were seen once. Of note for this clone: Its specificity is unknown.

J is TRBJ1-2 and V is TRBV28; TRBD1 aligns across 7 bases. The sample comprised PBMCs. The source is a man aged 18 to 29 in good health and CMV-seronegative. The CDR3 DNA sequence: TGTGCCAGCAGTTTACAGACAGGGCCTTATGGCTACACCTTC. Its translation: CASSLQTGPYGYTF.